A selection of T cell receptor beta chains follows, all from one sample in a study of CD8+ T cells in alopecia areata. TCRdb's copy holds only in-frame clones and misses some; the assay was immunoSEQ multiplex PCR. This sample has hundreds of thousands of clones, with about 53% found just once. The sample consisted of CD4+ T cells sorted from blood, taken at week 0. These receptors were collected from a human donor with alopecia areata. Both conserved end residues are part of each CDR3. The D gene is left open where the match is weak. Only some rows state a clone size, as once, few, many or a class for expanded clones.

v_call: TRBV2
j_call: TRBJ1-1
clone_size: few
d_call: .
cdr3_aa: CASREYTEAFF
cdr3_nt: TGTGCCAGCAGAGAGTACACTGAAGCTTTCTTT

v_call: TRBV5-4
j_call: TRBJ2-5
clone_size: .
d_call: .
cdr3_aa: CASSPNQETQYF
cdr3_nt: TGTGCCAGCAGCCCGAACCAAGAGACCCAGTACTTC

v_call: TRBV2
j_call: TRBJ2-1
clone_size: few
d_call: TRBD1
cdr3_aa: CASEDRGDNEQFF
cdr3_nt: TGTGCCAGCGAGGACAGGGGGGACAATGAGCAGTTCTTC

v_call: TRBV9
j_call: TRBJ1-4
clone_size: .
d_call: .
cdr3_aa: CASSPGTPSGIEKLFF
cdr3_nt: TGTGCCAGCAGCCCTGGGACACCATCTGGAATTGAAAAACTGTTTTTT

v_call: TRBV27
j_call: TRBJ1-1
clone_size: few
d_call: .
cdr3_aa: CASSFLSGEAFF
cdr3_nt: TGTGCCAGCAGTTTCTTGAGCGGAGAAGCTTTCTTT

v_call: TRBV19
j_call: TRBJ2-7
clone_size: .
d_call: .
cdr3_aa: CASSIDRDYEQYF
cdr3_nt: TGTGCCAGTAGTATAGACAGGGACTACGAGCAGTACTTC

v_call: TRBV18
j_call: TRBJ2-7
clone_size: .
d_call: TRBD1
cdr3_aa: CASSRPGQGVYEQYF
cdr3_nt: TGTGCCAGCTCACGACCGGGACAGGGGGTCTACGAGCAGTACTTC

v_call: TRBV6-5
j_call: TRBJ1-2
clone_size: .
d_call: .
cdr3_aa: CARLRGSYGYTF
cdr3_nt: TGTGCCAGGTTACGGGGAAGCTATGGCTACACCTTC

v_call: TRBV5-4
j_call: TRBJ2-3
clone_size: .
d_call: .
cdr3_aa: CASSLIDIAVTDTQYF
cdr3_nt: TGTGCCAGCAGCCTGATTGACATAGCCGTCACAGATACGCAGTATTTT

v_call: TRBV2
j_call: TRBJ2-7
clone_size: .
d_call: TRBD1
cdr3_aa: CASSLSRDRGSYEQYF
cdr3_nt: TGTGCCAGCAGCCTATCCCGGGACAGGGGGTCCTACGAGCAGTACTTC

v_call: TRBV27
j_call: TRBJ2-6
clone_size: .
d_call: .
cdr3_aa: CASSMGTTGANVLTF
cdr3_nt: TGTGCCAGCAGTATGGGAACCACTGGGGCCAACGTCCTGACTTTC

v_call: TRBV5-1
j_call: TRBJ2-3
clone_size: .
d_call: .
cdr3_aa: CASSGRATDTQYF
cdr3_nt: TGCGCCAGCAGCGGGAGAGCCACAGATACGCAGTATTTT

v_call: TRBV4-1
j_call: TRBJ2-7
clone_size: .
d_call: .
cdr3_aa: CASSDPLSSVRYF
cdr3_nt: TGCGCCAGCAGCGACCCATTGTCTAGCGTACGGTACTTC

v_call: TRBV29-1
j_call: TRBJ1-1
clone_size: .
d_call: .
cdr3_aa: CSVGSRRIMSTEAFF
cdr3_nt: TGCAGCGTCGGGAGCCGGAGAATAATGAGCACTGAAGCTTTCTTT

v_call: TRBV5-1
j_call: TRBJ2-5
clone_size: .
d_call: TRBD2
cdr3_aa: CASSLGQPGLAGGRETQYF
cdr3_nt: TGCGCCAGCAGCTTGGGACAACCGGGACTAGCGGGAGGACGAGAGACCCAGTACTTC

v_call: TRBV7-8
j_call: TRBJ2-2
clone_size: .
d_call: .
cdr3_aa: CASRYLLSTGELFF
cdr3_nt: TGTGCCAGCAGGTACCTACTTTCCACCGGGGAGCTGTTTTTT

v_call: TRBV6-5
j_call: TRBJ2-7
clone_size: .
d_call: .
cdr3_aa: CASSYSSLAEQYF
cdr3_nt: TGTGCCAGCAGTTACTCGTCCCTAGCCGAGCAGTACTTC

v_call: TRBV11-2
j_call: TRBJ2-1
clone_size: .
d_call: TRBD1
cdr3_aa: CASSSRDRSLRGPNNEQFF
cdr3_nt: TGTGCCAGCAGCTCTCGGGACAGGAGTCTGCGAGGTCCAAACAATGAGCAGTTCTTC

v_call: TRBV7-9
j_call: TRBJ2-5
clone_size: .
d_call: .
cdr3_aa: CASSPRQSETQYF
cdr3_nt: TGTGCCAGCAGCCCCCGACAGTCAGAGACCCAGTACTTC

v_call: TRBV5-1
j_call: TRBJ2-1
clone_size: .
d_call: TRBD1
cdr3_aa: CASNPSGDSSYNEQFF
cdr3_nt: TGCGCCAGCAACCCTTCCGGGGACAGCTCCTACAATGAGCAGTTCTTC

v_call: TRBV29-1
j_call: TRBJ1-4
clone_size: .
d_call: .
cdr3_aa: CSVGDSYEKLFF
cdr3_nt: TGCAGCGTTGGTGATTCCTATGAAAAACTGTTTTTT

v_call: TRBV30
j_call: TRBJ1-6
clone_size: .
d_call: .
cdr3_aa: CAWSGGRGIHSPLHF
cdr3_nt: TGTGCCTGGAGTGGGGGCCGGGGAATCCATTCACCCCTCCACTTT

v_call: TRBV7-3
j_call: TRBJ2-3
clone_size: .
d_call: .
cdr3_aa: CASSPSAGTDTQYF
cdr3_nt: TGTGCCAGCAGCCCCTCGGCCGGGACAGATACGCAGTATTTT

v_call: TRBV19
j_call: TRBJ2-1
clone_size: few
d_call: TRBD1
cdr3_aa: CASSDLQGAGNEQFF
cdr3_nt: TGTGCCAGTAGTGACCTCCAGGGGGCTGGGAATGAGCAGTTCTTC

v_call: TRBV6-5
j_call: TRBJ2-7
clone_size: .
d_call: TRBD1
cdr3_aa: CASSLQGTGATYEQYF
cdr3_nt: TGTGCCAGCAGTTTGCAAGGGACAGGGGCTACCTACGAGCAGTACTTC

v_call: TRBV29-1
j_call: TRBJ2-3
clone_size: few
d_call: .
cdr3_aa: CSVDGGGADTQYF
cdr3_nt: TGCAGCGTTGACGGGGGTGGCGCAGATACGCAGTATTTT

v_call: TRBV29-1
j_call: TRBJ2-5
clone_size: few
d_call: TRBD2
cdr3_aa: CSVDRSGRETQYF
cdr3_nt: TGCAGCGTTGATAGGAGCGGGAGGGAGACCCAGTACTTC

v_call: TRBV9
j_call: TRBJ1-2
clone_size: .
d_call: .
cdr3_aa: CASSADRHYGYTF
cdr3_nt: TGTGCCAGCAGCGCCGACAGGCACTATGGCTACACCTTC

v_call: TRBV19
j_call: TRBJ2-1
clone_size: .
d_call: TRBD1
cdr3_aa: CASKWDRVANEQFF
cdr3_nt: TGTGCCAGTAAGTGGGACAGGGTGGCCAATGAGCAGTTCTTC

v_call: TRBV7-8
j_call: TRBJ2-3
clone_size: once
d_call: TRBD2
cdr3_aa: CASSLAGGKRDTQYF
cdr3_nt: TGTGCCAGCAGCTTAGCGGGAGGGAAAAGGGATACGCAGTATTTT

v_call: TRBV5-1
j_call: TRBJ2-7
clone_size: .
d_call: TRBD1
cdr3_aa: CASSLQGAEFDEQYF
cdr3_nt: TGCGCCAGCAGCCTGCAGGGGGCTGAGTTCGACGAGCAGTACTTC

v_call: TRBV5-1
j_call: TRBJ1-4
clone_size: .
d_call: .
cdr3_aa: CASSLARGLEEKLFF
cdr3_nt: TGCGCCAGCAGCTTGGCGCGGGGACTCGAGGAAAAACTGTTTTTT

v_call: TRBV25-1
j_call: TRBJ2-2
clone_size: few
d_call: .
cdr3_aa: CASSAQGGSTGELFF
cdr3_nt: TGTGCCAGCAGTGCACAGGGAGGAAGCACCGGGGAGCTGTTTTTT

v_call: TRBV29-1
j_call: TRBJ1-3
clone_size: .
d_call: .
cdr3_aa: CSVVLPSGNTIYF
cdr3_nt: TGCAGCGTTGTTCTACCCTCTGGAAACACCATATATTTT

v_call: TRBV14
j_call: TRBJ2-3
clone_size: .
d_call: .
cdr3_aa: CASSQGEHGLPSTDTQYF
cdr3_nt: TGTGCCAGCAGCCAAGGGGAGCACGGACTTCCTAGCACAGATACGCAGTATTTT

v_call: TRBV30
j_call: TRBJ2-3
clone_size: .
d_call: .
cdr3_aa: CAWSVPATQYF
cdr3_nt: TGTGCCTGGAGTGTACCCGCGACGCAGTATTTT

v_call: TRBV2
j_call: TRBJ1-2
clone_size: .
d_call: TRBD1
cdr3_aa: CASSRTQYRDRRHRYYGYTF
cdr3_nt: TGTGCCAGCAGTCGAACCCAGTACCGGGACAGGCGGCACCGGTACTATGGCTACACCTTC

v_call: TRBV27
j_call: TRBJ1-6
clone_size: .
d_call: .
cdr3_aa: CASSFSGTQNSPLHF
cdr3_nt: TGTGCCAGCAGTTTCTCCGGGACACAAAATTCACCCCTCCACTTT

v_call: TRBV5-1
j_call: TRBJ2-7
clone_size: .
d_call: .
cdr3_aa: CASSLELRDISEQYF
cdr3_nt: TGCGCCAGCAGCTTGGAGTTACGGGACATCTCCGAGCAGTACTTC

v_call: TRBV27
j_call: TRBJ2-3
clone_size: once
d_call: .
cdr3_aa: CASSFIRAILTDTQYF
cdr3_nt: TGTGCCAGCAGTTTTATTCGGGCGATTCTCACAGATACGCAGTATTTT

v_call: TRBV19
j_call: TRBJ2-7
clone_size: .
d_call: .
cdr3_aa: CASSLQGGTPSYEQYF
cdr3_nt: TGTGCCAGTAGCCTCCAAGGGGGGACACCATCCTACGAGCAGTACTTC